These 27 T cell receptor beta chains originate from one sample sequenced in a study of T cell repertoires in cytomegalovirus infection. MiXCR, run by TCRdb on the reads, gives a single entry per CDR3 protein. The table shows 630,000 or so distinct CDR3 sequences, with roughly 24% occurring only once. Material for sequencing was CD8+ T cells from PBMCs. All receptors derive from a human donor in good health (CMV status not recorded). Some clones in this sample may be carry-over from other donors' samples.

This clonotype was seen more than once but under ten times. The J gene is TRBJ1-1, the V gene TRBV7-6; no definite D call. V lost 5 bases and J lost 5, with 9 bases in between. CDR1 is SGHVS and CDR2 is FNYEAQ in the germline V gene. CDR3 length equals 12 residues. The CDR3 DNA reads as TGTGCCAGCAGCAATACGGGTACTGAAGCTTTCTTT. It encodes CASSNTGTEAFF.

J is TRBJ1-6 and V is TRBV27; 10 bases fit TRBD1. V lost 5 bases to trimming and J lost 7 bases; unmatched junction nucleotides: 5. CDR3 length: 15 residues. Germline CDR1 and CDR2: MNHEY and SMNVEV (reference sequence). The CDR3 here is CASSPAGQGNSPLHF. CDR3 in DNA: TGTGCCAGCAGTCCCGCGGGACAGGGGAATTCACCCCTCCACTTT.

In the case of this clonotype: A read error may explain this, as a much larger clone is one base away. The rearrangement joins TRBV28 to TRBJ2-6, with D possibly matching TRBD1 (5 bases). CDR1 is MDHEN and CDR2 is SYDVKM in the germline V gene. V lost 2 bases and J lost 5, with 16 bases in between. This CDR3 is built from 17 residues. In DNA form, the CDR3 reads TGTGCCAGCAGTTTAATTCCGACCAGGGTTAGGGCCAACGTCCTGACTTTC. It specifies CASSLIPTRVRANVLTF.

This clonotype was detected ten times or more. J is TRBJ2-1 and V is TRBV7-2; TRBD2 agrees at 9 bases. Germline CDR1 SGHTA, CDR2 FQGNSA. The CDR3 has 16 residues. Trimming at V came to 3 bases and at J to 7 bases, leaving 10 bases not matched to a gene. In nucleotides, the CDR3 is TGTGCCAGCAGCTTCATTCGAGCGGGGGGTCTGAATGAGCAGTTCTTC. Translating it yields CASSFIRAGGLNEQFF.

The sample holds a few counts of this clonotype. V and J are TRBV20-1 and TRBJ2-1; D is uncertain. Germline V CDR1 and CDR2: DFQATT, SNEGSKA (reference sequence). Trimming pared 3 bases from V and 5 bases from J, leaving 14 bases between. The CDR3 covers 14 residues. As DNA, the CDR3 is TGCAGTGCTAGGACCCGCGGTGAGAACAATGAGCAGTTCTTC. It encodes CSARTRGENNEQFF.

The chain is built from TRBV6-6 and TRBJ1-3; D call uncertain. V was pared by 7 bases and J by 3 bases, with 10 bases between. This CDR3 comprises 13 residues. CDR1 and CDR2 (germline): MNHNY, SVGAGI (reference sequence). This CDR3 reads CASTPKIGNTIYF. The DNA of the CDR3 is TGTGCCAGCACTCCTAAGATTGGAAACACCATATATTTT.

The genes are TRBV4-1 and TRBJ1-4, with D possibly matching TRBD1 (6 bases). The CDR3 extends over 14 amino acids. Per the germline V gene, CDR1 is MGHRA and CDR2 is YSYEKL. V lost 0 bases and J 14 bases, leaving 16 bases between the germline ends. CDR3 region: CASSQEPGAQTLFF. The CDR3, as DNA: TGCGCCAGCAGCCAAGAACCAGGGGCCCAAACGCTGTTTTTT.

This chain connects TRBV6-2 or TRBV6-3 to TRBJ1-5; D is unclear. The CDR3 runs 14 residues. V lost 1 base to trimming and J lost 1 base, with 5 bases between them. CDR1 is MNHEY and CDR2 is SVGEGT in the germline V gene. Here the CDR3 DNA reads TGTGCCAGCAGTTACTTAGACAGCAATCAGCCCCAGCATTTT. Residues: CASSYLDSNQPQHF.

This clonotype appeared once. The chain has TRBV9 and TRBJ2-7; 7 bases are shared with TRBD2. Germline trimming cut 3 bases from V and 7 bases from J; bases unmatched to any gene: 7. CDR3 size: 13 residues. Per the germline V gene, CDR1 is SGDLS and CDR2 is YYNGEE. DNA for the CDR3: TGTGCCAGCAGCGCCGGACCAGCGGGAGAGCAGTACTTC. It translates to CASSAGPAGEQYF.

This chain uses TRBV20-1 with TRBJ2-7, with D possibly called TRBD1 or TRBD2 (5 bases each). With 5 bases removed from V and 3 bases from J, the gap between germline ends came to 17 bases. From germline, CDR1 is DFQATT and CDR2 SNEGSKA (reference sequence). The CDR3 is 14 residues long. CDR3 sequence reads: CSAGEGRVGYEQYF. For the CDR3, the DNA is TGCAGTGCTGGTGAGGGCAGGGTAGGCTACGAGCAGTACTTC.

J is TRBJ2-1 and V is TRBV28; no clear D. The CDR3 covers 13 residues. V was trimmed by 1 base and J by 10 bases, leaving 11 bases between them. CDR1 is MDHEN and CDR2 is SYDVKM in the germline V gene. CDR3 nucleotide sequence: TGTGCCAGCAGTTTATTGGAGATTGAGGAGCAGTTCTTC. Protein: CASSLLEIEEQFF.

In its sample, this clonotype was seen a few times. The chain uses TRBV27 and TRBJ1-5; TRBD1 agrees at 7 bases. With V trimmed by 8 bases and J by 0 bases, 4 bases remained unmatched. The CDR3 spans 14 residues. The germline CDR1 and CDR2 sequences are MNHEY and SMNVEV (reference sequence). CDR3 residues: CASPQGGSNQPQHF. CDR3 DNA: TGTGCCAGCCCGCAGGGGGGTAGCAATCAGCCCCAGCATTTT.

The table lists this clonotype with many counts. The rearrangement links TRBV7-3 to TRBJ1-1; D is ambiguous. V was shortened by 5 bases and J by 0 bases, with 10 bases between the two germline ends. Germline V CDR1 and CDR2: SGHTA, FQGTGA. This CDR3 is built from 14 residues. The CDR3 region is CASSPDGLNTEAFF. DNA for the CDR3: TGTGCCAGCAGCCCGGACGGTCTGAACACTGAAGCTTTCTTT.

This clonotype was recorded a few times. V gene TRBV5-4 combines with J gene TRBJ2-7, with D tentatively TRBD1 (5 bases). CDR1 and CDR2 from the germline V gene are SGHNT and YYREEE (reference sequence). Trimming removed 4 bases from V and 2 bases from J, with 10 bases in between. The CDR3 runs to 13 residues. The CDR3 here is CASSPGHPYEQYV. In nucleotides, the CDR3 is TGTGCCAGCAGCCCAGGACACCCCTACGAGCAGTACGTC.

In this sample, this clonotype turned up once. This chain links TRBV7-2 with TRBJ1-1; maybe TRBD1 (6 bases). The ends were cut back, 10 bases at V and 0 bases at J, with 21 bases in the middle. Germline CDR1 and CDR2: SGHTA and FQGNSA. This CDR3 spans 16 amino acids. CDR3 protein: CANKGGRVGMNTEAFF. The CDR3 bases are TGTGCCAACAAAGGGGGACGGGTTGGCATGAACACTGAAGCTTTCTTT.

This clonotype was seen ten or more times. V is TRBV7-9 and J is TRBJ2-7, with D unclear. CDR1 SEHNR and CDR2 FQNEAQ come from the germline V gene (reference sequence). V was shortened by 4 bases and J by 2 bases, with 9 bases between the two germline ends. The CDR3 spans 13 residues. CDR3 residues: CASSYANAYEQYV. DNA of the CDR3: TGTGCCAGCAGCTATGCAAACGCCTACGAGCAGTACGTC.

The chain links TRBV2 to TRBJ1-1, with 7 bases fitting TRBD1. The CDR3 is 17 amino acids. The V gene end was trimmed by 0 bases and the J gene end by 7 bases; junction bases not matched to a gene: 14. Germline values: CDR1 SNHLY, CDR2 FYNNEI. CDR3 amino acids: CASSEAWGGVWDSEAFF. CDR3 DNA sequence: TGTGCCAGCAGTGAAGCGTGGGGAGGCGTCTGGGACAGTGAAGCTTTCTTT.

This clonotype has at least ten counts. The chain couples TRBV6-1 to TRBJ2-1; D is possibly TRBD1 (5 bases). V was cut by 8 bases and J by 12 bases, with 14 bases left in between. CDR1 MNHNS and CDR2 SASEGT come from the germline V gene. This CDR3 comprises 11 residues. CDR3 sequence: CASLQGLGQFF. In nucleotides, the CDR3 is TGTGCCAGCCTCCAGGGTCTAGGGCAGTTCTTC.

This clonotype was picked up one time. The rearrangement links TRBV20-1 to TRBJ2-3, with D maybe TRBD2 (5 bases). Germline CDR1 reads DFQATT; CDR2 reads SNEGSKA (reference sequence). V shed 0 bases and J shed 6 bases, with 10 bases lying between them. CDR3 length: 13 amino acids. Here the CDR3 reads CSARDPSLDTQYF. The CDR3 region has the DNA TGCAGTGCTAGAGATCCTAGCTTGGATACGCAGTATTTT.

This clonotype was observed many times. The chain uses TRBV7-9 and TRBJ2-1, with D maybe TRBD2 (5 bases). The CDR3 has 11 residues. Deletions cut 5 bases from V and 8 bases from J, with 7 bases between. Germline-derived CDR1 and CDR2 are SEHNR and FQNEAQ (reference sequence). The CDR3 DNA reads as TGTGCCAGCAGCCCTAGCTATGAGCAGTTCTTC. Amino acid sequence: CASSPSYEQFF.

The chain has TRBV10-3 and TRBJ2-3, with 7 bases matching TRBD2. The CDR3 has 14 residues. V trimming: 7 bases; J trimming: 4 bases; junction bases outside the gene matches: 8. Germline V lookup: CDR1 ENHRY, CDR2 SYGVKD. The CDR3 DNA reads as TGTGCCATCAATTCCGGGGGGTCGGCAGATACGCAGTATTTT. Its protein product is CAINSGGSADTQYF.

In regard to this clonotype: The germline gene is not matched at one end of the junction; a read error may be the cause. This sequence joins TRBV20-1 and TRBJ2-1; TRBD1 is a possible D gene (6 bases). CDR1 is DFQATT, CDR2 SNEGSKA, per germline (reference sequence). The CDR3 runs 16 residues. Here the CDR3 reads CGANPEGEYVGDEQFF. In nucleotides, the CDR3 is TGCGGTGCGAACCCCGAGGGGGAATACGTTGGCGATGAGCAGTTCTTC.

This clonotype appeared once. A much larger clone sits a single nucleotide away, making a read error possible. The V gene is TRBV7-6, the J gene TRBJ2-7; D might be TRBD1 or TRBD2, each matching 7 bases. Per the germline V gene, CDR1 is SGHVS and CDR2 is FNYEAQ. This CDR3 contains 14 residues. The DNA for the CDR3 is TGTGCCAGCAGACTCGGGGAGGGGGCCTACGAGCAGCACTTC. It codes for CASRLGEGAYEQHF.

This clonotype was picked up a small number of times. This rearrangement joins TRBV28 to TRBJ2-6; D is undetermined. The V and J ends lost 8 bases and 2 bases respectively, with 7 bases between them. The CDR3 is 13 amino acids. Germline CDR1 is MDHEN and CDR2 is SYDVKM. The CDR3 loop reads CASAGPGANVLTF. In DNA form, the CDR3 reads TGTGCCAGCGCCGGGCCTGGGGCCAACGTCCTGACTTTC.

In this sample, this clonotype turned up a few times. The chain carries TRBV4-2 and TRBJ2-2; 10 bases map to TRBD1. Germline values: CDR1 LGHNA, CDR2 YNFKEQ. Trimming cost V 2 bases and J 7 bases; bases outside gene matches: 7. The CDR3 spans 16 residues. CDR3 region: CASSQRTGGFGGELFF. The CDR3 nucleotides are TGTGCCAGCAGCCAACGGACAGGGGGGTTCGGCGGGGAGCTGTTTTTT.

The chain recombines TRBV7-9 with TRBJ1-2; 9 positions agree with TRBD1. The CDR3 length is 15 residues. V dropped 5 bases and J dropped 4; count of bases not matched to a gene: 8. Per the germline V gene, CDR1 is SEHNR and CDR2 is FQNEAQ (reference sequence). CDR3 protein: CASSDPGQGFYGYTF. The CDR3 DNA follows: TGTGCCAGCAGCGACCCGGGACAGGGCTTCTATGGCTACACCTTC.

On this clonotype itself: This may stem from a read error, because a much larger clone lies one nucleotide away. The chain carries TRBV7-6 and TRBJ2-2; 7 positions match TRBD1. This CDR3 comprises 17 residues. Germline-derived CDR1 and CDR2 are SGHVS and FNYEAQ. V shed 10 bases, J shed 1 base, and the junction held 15 bases outside the gene matches. CDR3 amino acids: CANLLRVTGENTGELFF. DNA of the CDR3: TGTGCCAACCTTCTTAGGGTTACAGGGGAGAACACCGGGGAGCTGTTTTTT.